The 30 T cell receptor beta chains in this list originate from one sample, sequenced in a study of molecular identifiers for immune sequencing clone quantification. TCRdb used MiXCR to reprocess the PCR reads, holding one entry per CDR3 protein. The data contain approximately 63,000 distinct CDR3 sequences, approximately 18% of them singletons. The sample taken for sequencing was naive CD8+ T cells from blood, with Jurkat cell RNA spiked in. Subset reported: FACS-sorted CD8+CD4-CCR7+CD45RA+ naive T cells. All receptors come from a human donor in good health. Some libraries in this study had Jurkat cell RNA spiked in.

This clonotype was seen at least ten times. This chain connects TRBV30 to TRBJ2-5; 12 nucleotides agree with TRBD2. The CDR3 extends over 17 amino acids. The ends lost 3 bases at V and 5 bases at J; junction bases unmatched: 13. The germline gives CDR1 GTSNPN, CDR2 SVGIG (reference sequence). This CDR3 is CAWSGLAGGPGGETQYF. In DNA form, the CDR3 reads TGTGCCTGGAGCGGGCTAGCGGGAGGGCCGGGTGGGGAGACCCAGTACTTC.

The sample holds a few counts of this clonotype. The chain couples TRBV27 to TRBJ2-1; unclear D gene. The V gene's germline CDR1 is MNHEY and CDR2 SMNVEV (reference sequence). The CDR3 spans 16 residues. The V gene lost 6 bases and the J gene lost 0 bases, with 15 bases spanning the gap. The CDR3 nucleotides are TGTGCCAGCAGCCCTACCTCCCTGAGCTCCTACAATGAGCAGTTCTTC. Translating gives CASSPTSLSSYNEQFF.

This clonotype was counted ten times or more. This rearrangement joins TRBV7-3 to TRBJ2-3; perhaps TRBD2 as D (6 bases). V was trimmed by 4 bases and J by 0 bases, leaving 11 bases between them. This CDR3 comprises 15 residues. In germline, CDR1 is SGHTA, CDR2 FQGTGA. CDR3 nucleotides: TGTGCCAGCAGCTCCCCCAGCGGGAGCACAGATACGCAGTATTTT. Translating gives CASSSPSGSTDTQYF.

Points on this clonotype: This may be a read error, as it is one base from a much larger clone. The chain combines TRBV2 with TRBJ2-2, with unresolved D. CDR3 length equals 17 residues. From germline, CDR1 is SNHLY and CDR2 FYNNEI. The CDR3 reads CASSESRTFANTRELFF. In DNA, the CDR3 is TGTGCCAGCAGTGAATCTAGAACTTTCGCGAACACCAGGGAGCTGTTTTTT. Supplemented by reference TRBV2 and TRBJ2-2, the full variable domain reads EPEVTQTPSHQVTQMGQEVILRCVPISNHLYFYWYRQILGQKVEFLVSFYNNEISEKSEIFDDQFSVERPDGSNFTLKIRSTKLEDSAMYFCASSESRTFANTRELFFGEGSRLTVL.

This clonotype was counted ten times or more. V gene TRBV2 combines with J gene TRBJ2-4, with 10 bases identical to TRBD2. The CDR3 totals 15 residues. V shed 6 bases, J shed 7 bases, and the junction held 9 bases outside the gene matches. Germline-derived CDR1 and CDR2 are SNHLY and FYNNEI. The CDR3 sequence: CASRIAGGRGNIQYF. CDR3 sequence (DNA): TGTGCCAGCAGAATAGCGGGAGGACGGGGGAACATTCAGTACTTC.

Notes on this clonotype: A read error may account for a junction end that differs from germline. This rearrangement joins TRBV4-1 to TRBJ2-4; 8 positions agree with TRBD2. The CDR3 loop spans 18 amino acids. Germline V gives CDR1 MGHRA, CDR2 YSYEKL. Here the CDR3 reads CASSQAPLAGPAKSIQYF. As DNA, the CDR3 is TGCGCCAGCAGCCAAGCCCCTTTAGCGGGACCAGCCAAAAGCATTCAGTACTTC.

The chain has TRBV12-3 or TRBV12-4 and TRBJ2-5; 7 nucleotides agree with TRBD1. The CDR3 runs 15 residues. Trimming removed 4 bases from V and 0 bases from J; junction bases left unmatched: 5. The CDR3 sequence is CASSSMTGNQETQYF. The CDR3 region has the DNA TGTGCCAGCAGTTCCATGACAGGGAACCAAGAGACCCAGTACTTC.

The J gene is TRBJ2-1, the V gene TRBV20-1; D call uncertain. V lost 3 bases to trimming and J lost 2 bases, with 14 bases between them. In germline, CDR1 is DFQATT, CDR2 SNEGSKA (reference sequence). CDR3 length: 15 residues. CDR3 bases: TGCAGTGCTAGTATCACCATGATCACCTACAATGAGCAGTTCTTC. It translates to CSASITMITYNEQFF.

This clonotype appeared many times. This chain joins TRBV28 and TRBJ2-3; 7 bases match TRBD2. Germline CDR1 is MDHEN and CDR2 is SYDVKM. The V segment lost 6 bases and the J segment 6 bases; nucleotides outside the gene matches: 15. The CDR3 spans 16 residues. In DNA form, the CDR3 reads TGTGCCAGCAGGTTCGAGGCCGGGACTATACAGGATACGCAGTATTTT. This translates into CASRFEAGTIQDTQYF.

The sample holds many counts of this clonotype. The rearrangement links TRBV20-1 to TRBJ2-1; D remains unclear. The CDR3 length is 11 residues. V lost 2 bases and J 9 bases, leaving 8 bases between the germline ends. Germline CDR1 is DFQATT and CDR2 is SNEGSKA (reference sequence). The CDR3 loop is CSARLVSEQFF. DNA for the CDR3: TGCAGTGCTAGACTAGTTTCTGAGCAGTTCTTC.

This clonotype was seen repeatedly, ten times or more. The CDR3 bases are TGTGCCAGCAGTGAAGGGGTTTCACCCCTCCACTTT. Translated: CASSEGVSPLHF. The chain couples TRBV25-1 to TRBJ1-6; no clear D gene. Trimming stripped 2 bases from V and 9 bases from J, with 5 bases between. Germline-derived CDR1 and CDR2 are MGHDK and SYGVNS. This CDR3 spans 12 amino acids.

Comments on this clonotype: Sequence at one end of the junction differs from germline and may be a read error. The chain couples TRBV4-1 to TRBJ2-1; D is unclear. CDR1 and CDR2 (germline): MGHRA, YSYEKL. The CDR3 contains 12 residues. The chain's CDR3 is CASSHGYSEQFF. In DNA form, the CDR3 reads TGCGCCAGCAGCCACGGCTACAGTGAGCAGTTCTTC.

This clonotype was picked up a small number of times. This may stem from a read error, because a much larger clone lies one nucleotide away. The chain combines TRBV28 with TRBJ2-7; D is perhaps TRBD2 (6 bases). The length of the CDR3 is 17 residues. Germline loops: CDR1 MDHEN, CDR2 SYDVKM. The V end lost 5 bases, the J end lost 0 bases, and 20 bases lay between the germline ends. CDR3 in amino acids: CASSLPAGGASSYEQYF. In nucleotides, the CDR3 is TGTGCCAGCAGTCTCCCTGCGGGCGGGGCAAGCTCCTACGAGCAGTACTTC.

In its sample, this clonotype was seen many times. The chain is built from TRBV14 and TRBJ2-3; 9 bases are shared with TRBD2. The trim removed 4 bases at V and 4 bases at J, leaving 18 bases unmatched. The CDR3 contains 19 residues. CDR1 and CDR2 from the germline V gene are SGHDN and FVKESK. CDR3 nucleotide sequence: TGTGCCAGCAGCCCCGGTTGGACTAGCGAATATGTTGGGGCAGATACGCAGTATTTT. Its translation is CASSPGWTSEYVGADTQYF.

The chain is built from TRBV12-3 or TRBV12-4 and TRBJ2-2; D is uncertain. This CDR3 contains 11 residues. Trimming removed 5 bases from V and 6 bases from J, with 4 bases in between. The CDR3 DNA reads TGTGCCAGCAGTCCTCCCGGGGAGCTGTTTTTT. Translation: CASSPPGELFF.

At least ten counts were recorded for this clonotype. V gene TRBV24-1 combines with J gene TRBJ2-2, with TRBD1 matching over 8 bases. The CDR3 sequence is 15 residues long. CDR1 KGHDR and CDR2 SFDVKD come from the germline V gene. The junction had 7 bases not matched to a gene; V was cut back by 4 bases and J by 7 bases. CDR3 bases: TGTGCCACCAGTGACTTCAGGGGGCAAGGCGGGGAGCTGTTTTTT. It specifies CATSDFRGQGGELFF.

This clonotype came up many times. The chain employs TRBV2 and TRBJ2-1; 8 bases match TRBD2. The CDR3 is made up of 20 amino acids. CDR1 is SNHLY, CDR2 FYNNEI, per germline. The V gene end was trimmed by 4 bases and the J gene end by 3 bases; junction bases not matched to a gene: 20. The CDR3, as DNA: TGTGCCAGCAGTGCGGGGGGGGCTAGCGGAGTGCCCCTCCTCTACAATGAGCAGTTCTTC. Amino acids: CASSAGGASGVPLLYNEQFF.

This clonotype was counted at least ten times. The CDR3 sequence is CATSYLTGELFF. The CDR3 DNA is TGTGCCACCAGCTACCTGACCGGGGAGCTGTTTTTT. The chain joins TRBV15 to TRBJ2-2; D uncertain. Germline CDR1 and CDR2: LNHNV and YYDKDF (reference sequence). The V gene lost 5 bases and the J gene lost 5 bases, with 6 bases spanning the gap. The CDR3 has 12 residues.

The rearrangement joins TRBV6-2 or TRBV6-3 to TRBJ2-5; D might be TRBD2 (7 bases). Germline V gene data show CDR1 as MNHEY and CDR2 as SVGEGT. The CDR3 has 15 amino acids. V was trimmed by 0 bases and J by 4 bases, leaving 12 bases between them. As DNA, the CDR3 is TGTGCCAGCAGTTACTCCGGGGGGCCCCGAGAGACCCAGTACTTC. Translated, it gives CASSYSGGPRETQYF.

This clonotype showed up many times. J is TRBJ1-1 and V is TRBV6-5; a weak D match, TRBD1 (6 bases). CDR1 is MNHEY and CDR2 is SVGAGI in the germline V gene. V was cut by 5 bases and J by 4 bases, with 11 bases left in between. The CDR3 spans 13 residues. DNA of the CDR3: TGTGCCAGCAGTCCGGGACAAGGCACTGAAGCTTTCTTT. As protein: CASSPGQGTEAFF.

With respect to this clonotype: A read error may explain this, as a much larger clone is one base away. CDR3 nucleotide sequence: TGTGCCAGCAGTGAAGTGGGTTACTACGAGCAGTACTTC. This translates into CASSEVGYYEQYF. V gene TRBV2 combines with J gene TRBJ2-7; D not resolved. The CDR3 sequence is 13 residues long. CDR1 and CDR2 (germline): SNHLY, FYNNEI. With 1 base removed from V and 3 bases from J, the gap between germline ends came to 7 bases.

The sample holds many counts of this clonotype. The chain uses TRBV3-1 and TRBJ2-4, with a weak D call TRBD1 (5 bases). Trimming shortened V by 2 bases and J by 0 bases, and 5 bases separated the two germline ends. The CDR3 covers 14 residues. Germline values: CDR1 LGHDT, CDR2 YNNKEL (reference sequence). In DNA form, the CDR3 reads TGTGCCAGCAGCCAAACAGGAGCCAAAAACATTCAGTACTTC. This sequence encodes CASSQTGAKNIQYF.

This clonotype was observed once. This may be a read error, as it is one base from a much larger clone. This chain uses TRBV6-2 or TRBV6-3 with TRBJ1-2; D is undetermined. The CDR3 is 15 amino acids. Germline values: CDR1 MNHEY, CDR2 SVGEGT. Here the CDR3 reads CASGYSPESNYGYTF. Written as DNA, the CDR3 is TGTGCCAGCGGTTACTCGCCGGAGTCTAACTATGGCTACACCTTC.

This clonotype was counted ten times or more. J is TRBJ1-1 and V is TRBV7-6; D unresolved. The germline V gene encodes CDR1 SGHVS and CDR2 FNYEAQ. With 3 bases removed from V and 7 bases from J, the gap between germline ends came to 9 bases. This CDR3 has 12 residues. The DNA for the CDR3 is TGTGCCAGCAGCTTGAGTCAGAATGAAGCTTTCTTT. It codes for CASSLSQNEAFF.

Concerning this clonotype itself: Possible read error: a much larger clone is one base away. The CDR3: CAGSLGPATNEKLFF. The CDR3, as DNA: TGTGCCGGCAGCTTAGGTCCGGCAACTAATGAAAAACTGTTTTTT. This chain connects TRBV7-9 to TRBJ1-4; D is unresolved. The CDR3 is 15 residues long. Germline CDR1 SEHNR, CDR2 FQNEAQ (reference sequence).

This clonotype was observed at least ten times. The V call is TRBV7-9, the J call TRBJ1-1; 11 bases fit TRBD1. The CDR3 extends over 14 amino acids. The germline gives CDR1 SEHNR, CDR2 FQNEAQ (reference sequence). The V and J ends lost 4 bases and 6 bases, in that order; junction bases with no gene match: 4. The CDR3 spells CASSYSGQGAEAFF. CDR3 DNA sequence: TGTGCCAGCAGCTATTCGGGACAGGGGGCTGAAGCTTTCTTT. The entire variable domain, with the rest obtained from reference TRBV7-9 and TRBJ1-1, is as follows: DTGVSQNPRHKITKRGQNVTFRCDPISEHNRLYWYRQTLGQGPEFLTYFQNEAQLEKSRLLSDRFSAERPKGSFSTLEIQRTEQGDSAMYLCASSYSGQGAEAFFGQGTRLTVV.

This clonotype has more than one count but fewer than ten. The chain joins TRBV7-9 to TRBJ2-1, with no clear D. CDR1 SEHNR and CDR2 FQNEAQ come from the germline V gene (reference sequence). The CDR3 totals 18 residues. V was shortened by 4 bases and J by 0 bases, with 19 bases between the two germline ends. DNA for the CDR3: TGTGCCAGCAGCTCGCAGTGGCCTTCTACCCTCTCCTACAATGAGCAGTTCTTC. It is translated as CASSSQWPSTLSYNEQFF. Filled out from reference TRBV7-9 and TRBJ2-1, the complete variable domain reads DTGVSQNPRHKITKRGQNVTFRCDPISEHNRLYWYRQTLGQGPEFLTYFQNEAQLEKSRLLSDRFSAERPKGSFSTLEIQRTEQGDSAMYLCASSSQWPSTLSYNEQFFGPGTRLTVL.

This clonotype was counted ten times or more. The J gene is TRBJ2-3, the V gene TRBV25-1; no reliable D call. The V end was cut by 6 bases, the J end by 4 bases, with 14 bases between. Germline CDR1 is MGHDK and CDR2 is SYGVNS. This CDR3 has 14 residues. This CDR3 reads CASRHIDFSDTQYF. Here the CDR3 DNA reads TGTGCCAGCAGACATATTGACTTTTCAGATACGCAGTATTTT.

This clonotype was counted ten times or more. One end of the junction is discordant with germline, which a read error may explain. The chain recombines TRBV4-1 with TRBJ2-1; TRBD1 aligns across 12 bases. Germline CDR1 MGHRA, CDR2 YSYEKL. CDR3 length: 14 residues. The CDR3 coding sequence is TGCACCAGCAGCCCAGGGACAGGGGGCGATGAGCAGTTCTTC. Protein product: CTSSPGTGGDEQFF.

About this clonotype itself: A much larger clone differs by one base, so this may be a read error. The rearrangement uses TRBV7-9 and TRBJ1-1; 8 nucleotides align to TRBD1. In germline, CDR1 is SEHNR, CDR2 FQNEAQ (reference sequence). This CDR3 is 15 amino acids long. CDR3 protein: CASRRTGPMNTEASF. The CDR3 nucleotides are TGTGCCAGCAGGAGGACAGGGCCGATGAACACTGAAGCTTCCTTT.